This T cell receptor (beta chain) is drawn from a study of T cell clonality in common variable immunodeficiency. CVID subjects were around 16 female and under 35 male, aged roughly 9 to 70. The CDR3 runs to 17 residues. Trimming pared 5 bases from V and 1 base from J, leaving 18 bases between. Germline CDR1 is LNHDA and CDR2 is SQIVND (reference sequence). Study results and limitations: CVID patient heterogeneity limited repertoire-clinical complication correlations. Fewer deletions and N-nucleotide insertions were reportedly seen in common variable immunodeficiency TCR beta sequences. What drives increased CVID clonality needs T cell subpopulation sequencing. CVID subjects shared fewer TCRbeta clones than healthy controls did.

Profiled with immunoSEQ multiplex PCR; TCRdb holds only in-frame clones, not every one. The counts give about 19,000 clones, none of them seen only once; approximately 7% is held by the top ten. This clone has just a few counts. Its antigen is undetermined. The read gets to within 3 residues of the CDR3 end, and the germline J gene fills in the rest. This clonotype originated in a human donor with common variable immunodeficiency. The V gene is TRBV19, the J gene TRBJ1-5, with a tentative D call TRBD1 (5 bases). The sequenced sample consisted of peripheral blood mononuclear cells. The sequenced part of the CDR3 DNA is TGTGCCAGTAGTCTCGGGTTGGGGACTGCGAGCAATCAGCCC. It translates to CASSLGLGTASNQP. The CDR3 in its entirety is CASSLGLGTASNQPQHF.